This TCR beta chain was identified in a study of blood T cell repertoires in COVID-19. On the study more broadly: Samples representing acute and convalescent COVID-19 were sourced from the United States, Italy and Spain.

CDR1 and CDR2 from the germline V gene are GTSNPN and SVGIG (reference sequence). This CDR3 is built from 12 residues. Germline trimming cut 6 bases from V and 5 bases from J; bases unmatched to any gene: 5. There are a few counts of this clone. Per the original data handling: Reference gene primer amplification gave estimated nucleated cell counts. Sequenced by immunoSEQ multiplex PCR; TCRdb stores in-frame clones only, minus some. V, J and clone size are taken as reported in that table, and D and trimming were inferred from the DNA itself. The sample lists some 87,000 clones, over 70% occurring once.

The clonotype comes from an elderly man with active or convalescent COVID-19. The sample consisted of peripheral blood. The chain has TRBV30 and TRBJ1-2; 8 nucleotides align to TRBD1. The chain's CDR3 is CACNRGEYGYTF. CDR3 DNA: TGTGCCTGTAACAGGGGGGAGTATGGCTACACCTTC.